This passage covers 16 T cell receptor beta chains from one sample sequenced in a study of chemoradiotherapy in HPV16-positive cancers. Using immunoSEQ multiplex PCR, the repertoire was profiled, and TCRdb retains in-frame clones only, with some absent. This sample has 1,000 to 1,500 clones; almost 90% occur once, and the top ten carry about 6.1%. The sequencing here drew on tumor tissue, taken from a patient who underwent chemoradiotherapy. Receptor source: a human donor with HPV-associated anogenital cancer.

The gene calls are TRBV28 and TRBJ2-2; TRBD2 matches 7 bases. Germline V gene sequence: CDR1 MDHEN, CDR2 SYDVKM. The ends lost 7 bases at V and 3 bases at J; junction bases unmatched: 11. CDR3 length equals 16 residues. The CDR3, as DNA: TGTGCCAGCACCCCAAGCAAGCGGGGTTACACCGGGGAGCTGTTTTTT. It codes for CASTPSKRGYTGELFF.

The V call is TRBV10-3, the J call TRBJ2-3; the D is unclear. CDR3 length: 14 amino acids. The V gene lost 6 bases and the J gene lost 0 bases, with 10 bases spanning the gap. In germline, CDR1 is ENHRY, CDR2 SYGVKD. The CDR3, as DNA: TGTGCCATCAGGGACGTTGGTAGCACAGATACGCAGTATTTT. This sequence encodes CAIRDVGSTDTQYF.

This clone was seen more than once but under ten times. The chain carries TRBV19 and TRBJ2-3; possible D gene TRBD1, 5 bases. The CDR3 has 15 residues. Germline lookup yields CDR1 LNHDA and CDR2 SQIVND (reference sequence). V lost 3 bases and J 1 base, leaving 11 bases between the germline ends. As DNA, the CDR3 is TGTGCCAGTAGTATCGCAGGGTATGGCACAGATACGCAGTATTTT. Amino acids: CASSIAGYGTDTQYF.

The chain uses TRBV28 and TRBJ2-5; the D gene could be TRBD1 or TRBD2 (6 bases each). The V and J ends lost 1 base and 5 bases respectively, with 14 bases between them. The germline V gene has CDR1 MDHEN and CDR2 SYDVKM. The CDR3 has 15 residues. CDR3 in amino acids: CASSLLGGRRETQYF. The CDR3 bases are TGTGCCAGCAGTTTATTGGGGGGCAGGCGTGAGACCCAGTACTTC.

The chain carries TRBV25-1 and TRBJ2-1, with D unclear. The V and J ends lost 1 base and 5 bases respectively, with 3 bases between them. CDR3 length: 12 amino acids. Germline CDR1 reads MGHDK; CDR2 reads SYGVNS. For the CDR3, the DNA is TGTGCCAGCAGTGAATCCAACAATGAGCAGTTCTTC. Encoded protein: CASSESNNEQFF.

This chain uses TRBV5-8 with TRBJ2-3; the match to TRBD1 covers 8 bases. The CDR3 sequence is 15 residues long. From germline, CDR1 is SGHTS and CDR2 YDEGEE. V lost 4 bases, J lost 1 base, and 5 bases stayed unmatched. CDR3 nucleotides: TGTGCCAGCAGCCAGGGACAGGCCGGCACAGATACGCAGTATTTT. Translation: CASSQGQAGTDTQYF.

This clone was counted once. Other DNA variants within this sample encode the same CDR3. This chain connects TRBV2 to TRBJ2-1, with no clear D. Germline V gene data show CDR1 as SNHLY and CDR2 as FYNNEI. The length of the CDR3 is 15 residues. V shed 4 bases and J shed 7 bases, with 17 bases lying between them. CDR3: CASSAPRGGYNEQFF. DNA of the CDR3: TGTGCCAGCAGTGCCCCCCGCGGTGGGTATAATGAGCAGTTCTTC.

The chain is built from TRBV19 and TRBJ1-5; no clear D gene. The CDR3 sequence is 12 residues long. V shed 7 bases and J shed 2 bases, with 6 bases lying between them. Germline CDR1 and CDR2: LNHDA and SQIVND (reference sequence). The CDR3 bases are TGTGCCAGTACCTTGGGCAATCAGCCCCAGCATTTT. Translating gives CASTLGNQPQHF.

J is TRBJ2-7 and V is TRBV7-9, with a possible D match to TRBD1 (6 bases). The length of the CDR3 is 17 residues. Germline CDR1 SEHNR, CDR2 FQNEAQ (reference sequence). The ends were cut back, 5 bases at V and 2 bases at J, with 22 bases in the middle. The chain's CDR3 is CASSSRTGTPNTYEQYF. The CDR3 nucleotides are TGTGCCAGCAGCAGCAGGACCGGGACACCAAATACCTACGAGCAGTACTTC. The variable domain in full, with the rest retrieved from reference TRBV7-9 and TRBJ2-7, is DTGVSQNPRHKITKRGQNVTFRCDPISEHNRLYWYRQTLGQGPEFLTYFQNEAQLEKSRLLSDRFSAERPKGSFSTLEIQRTEQGDSAMYLCASSSRTGTPNTYEQYFGPGTRLTVT.

The chain employs TRBV29-1 and TRBJ2-7; possibly TRBD2 for D (5 bases). The germline V gene encodes CDR1 SQVTM and CDR2 ANQGSEA. The CDR3 extends over 13 amino acids. Between the trimmed V and J ends, which lost 8 bases and 3 bases, there was a span of 17 bases. CDR3: CSSRDTGDYEQYF. DNA of the CDR3: TGCAGCTCCAGAGACACCGGGGACTACGAGCAGTACTTC.

The rearrangement joins TRBV4-2 to TRBJ2-6; D is undetermined. CDR1 and CDR2 (germline): LGHNA, YNFKEQ. Trimming took off 3 bases at V and 3 bases at J, with 6 bases between the two ends. The CDR3 has 14 residues. The chain's CDR3 is CASSHTDGANVLTF. Here the CDR3 DNA reads TGTGCCAGCAGCCACACCGATGGGGCCAACGTCCTGACTTTC.

This clone has only one observation. The chain joins TRBV28 to TRBJ1-3; perhaps TRBD1 as D (5 bases). V lost 6 bases to trimming and J lost 7 bases, with 22 bases between them. Germline CDR1 is MDHEN and CDR2 is SYDVKM. The CDR3 has 16 amino acids. Written as DNA, the CDR3 is TGTGCCAGCAGGTATAGAGGATCGGGGCTGTCTAACACCATATATTTT. It yields the protein CASRYRGSGLSNTIYF.

The chain has TRBV7-9 and TRBJ2-1; possible D gene TRBD2, 5 bases. The CDR3 covers 17 residues. CDR1 SEHNR and CDR2 FQNEAQ come from the germline V gene (reference sequence). Trimming cost V 1 base and J 3 bases, with 16 bases left between them. The CDR3 nucleotides read TGTGCCAGCAGCTTAGTCCGGGGTCCTGAGGGCTACAATGAGCAGTTCTTC. This gives the protein CASSLVRGPEGYNEQFF.

This chain connects TRBV4-2 to TRBJ2-5; a possible D gene is TRBD2 (6 bases). V lost 0 bases, J lost 4 bases, and 15 bases lay in between. The CDR3 runs to 16 residues. CDR1 LGHNA and CDR2 YNFKEQ come from the germline V gene. This CDR3 reads CASSQDFSGPVETQYF. For the CDR3, the DNA is TGTGCCAGCAGCCAAGATTTTAGCGGTCCCGTAGAGACCCAGTACTTC.

The chain combines TRBV30 with TRBJ1-2; TRBD1 is a possible D gene (6 bases). V was cut by 5 bases and J by 6 bases, with 16 bases left in between. The CDR3 has 13 amino acids. Germline V gene lookup returns CDR1 GTSNPN and CDR2 SVGIG (reference sequence). The CDR3 reads CAWATGFLDGYTF. The CDR3 DNA reads as TGTGCCTGGGCCACAGGGTTCCTAGATGGCTACACCTTC.

CDR3 loop: CASSPHGQSLYNEQFF. CDR3 DNA: TGTGCCAGCAGCCCCCACGGACAGAGTTTATACAATGAGCAGTTCTTC. The chain links TRBV9 to TRBJ2-1; D might be TRBD1 (6 bases). This CDR3 has 16 amino acids. The V end lost 4 bases, the J end lost 4 bases, and 18 bases lay between the germline ends. Germline V gives CDR1 SGDLS, CDR2 YYNGEE. The full variable domain, rest sourced from reference TRBV9 and TRBJ2-1, is DSGVTQTPKHLITATGQRVTLRCSPRSGDLSVYWYQQSLDQGLQFLIQYYNGEERAKGNILERFSAQQFPDLHSELNLSSLELGDSALYFCASSPHGQSLYNEQFFGPGTRLTVL.